This T cell receptor beta chain was observed in a study of cytomegalovirus exposure and HLA in healthy donors (dated by TCRdb to about 2017). Background on the whole study: According to a later analysis, the roughly 130 validation repertoires were produced on the same platform as the 600 to 850 repertoires of the first cohort. The study aimed to test whether signatures of past pathogen exposure could be identified by cataloging public T cell receptors. In addition to the first cohort of about 650 subjects, a separate validation cohort of 120 different subjects was used. The study combined high-throughput TCR immunosequencing, statistical association of individual TCRs with disease status, and machine learning to predict cytomegalovirus infection status.

V is cut by 4 bases and J by 1 base, and the space between the germline ends is 8 bases. CDR1 and CDR2, looked up from the germline V gene, are MNHNS and SASEGT. Including cysteine and phenylalanine, the CDR3 has 14 amino acids. Just the 42-base CDR3 DNA is kept, in frame starting at base 1. Beyond this particular receptor, the publication reports: A later analysis found that TCRs clustered in the first cohort also tended to co-occur in the 100 to 150 validation repertoires, with approximately 95% of cluster scores above 0. Across donors, most TCR sequences were observed very rarely, whereas some public TCRs were present in many individuals. A few of the identified cytomegalovirus-associated TCR beta chains were confirmed in vitro to be specific for cytomegalovirus antigens. A later analysis had no HLA typing for the validation cohort, so co-occurrence there was scored across all 110 or so repertoires. The study listed 164 TCR beta chains as associated with cytomegalovirus. The authors suggested that the approach could potentially be extended to other disease states and immunological phenotypes. In both the original and validation cohorts, the classifier was reported to diagnose cytomegalovirus status with high specificity and sensitivity.

Donors formed part of the validation cohort, which comprised 120 or so subjects and was distinct from the first cohort of under 800 subjects. Of note for this clone: It has no known antigen specificity. No much larger clone exists at a distance of one base, and base qualities are not known.

The method behind the library was the immunoSEQ multiplex PCR assay. In the paper's pipeline: A statistical classification framework was developed to diagnose cytomegalovirus status using the catalog of TCR beta chain sequences. Here the immuneACCESS table is served through TCRdb, limited to in-frame sequences with V and J called. Missing clones are a known gap in these copies; in checked studies unresolved V genes cover under half, and the rest lacks a known reason. V and J calls and clone size are copied from that table; D and trimming were computed from the DNA. Counted in this sample were about 130,000 clones; about 94% of them appeared once. The top ten clones comprise approximately 1.2% of the sample.

The TCR comes from a woman younger than 35 in good health and CMV-seronegative. This sequence uses TRBV6-1 and TRBJ1-5; a tentative D match to TRBD1 spans 6 bases. Sequenced: PBMCs. The CDR3 amino acid sequence is: CASSGGLSNQPQHF. The DNA reads as follows: TGTGCCAGCAGTGGGGGGCTAAGCAATCAGCCCCAGCATTTT.